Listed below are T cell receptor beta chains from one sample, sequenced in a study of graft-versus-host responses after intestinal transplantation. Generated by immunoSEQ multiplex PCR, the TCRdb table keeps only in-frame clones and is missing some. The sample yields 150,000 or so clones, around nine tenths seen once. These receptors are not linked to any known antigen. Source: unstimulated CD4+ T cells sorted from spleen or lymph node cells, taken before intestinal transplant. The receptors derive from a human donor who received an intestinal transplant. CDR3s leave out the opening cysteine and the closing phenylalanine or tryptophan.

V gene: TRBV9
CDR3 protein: ASSVTANYNEKLF

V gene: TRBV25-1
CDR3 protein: ASSDGKIQETQY

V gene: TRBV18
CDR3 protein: ASSPTVLGQGYNEQF

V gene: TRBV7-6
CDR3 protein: ASSFRDGGSDGYT

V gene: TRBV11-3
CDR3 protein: ASSLGPPTGYT

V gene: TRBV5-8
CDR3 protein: ASSYRGLNQPQH

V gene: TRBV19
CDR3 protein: ASSMQGGAYEQY

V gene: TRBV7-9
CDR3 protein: ASSFLLIGGEETQY

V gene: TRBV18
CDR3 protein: ASSRAPFGTGENTIY

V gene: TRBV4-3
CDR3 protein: ASSYGQPEEKLF

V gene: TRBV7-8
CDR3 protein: ASSLGQIDSTDTQY

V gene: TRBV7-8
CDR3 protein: ASSVDGGGQPQH

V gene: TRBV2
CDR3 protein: AITSGGVTGELF

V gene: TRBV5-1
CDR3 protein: ASSLDETQY

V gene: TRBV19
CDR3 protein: ASRGNAGSGANVLT

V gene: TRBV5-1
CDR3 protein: ASSLGSEAF

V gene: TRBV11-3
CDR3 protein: ASSHGQGEVTDTQY

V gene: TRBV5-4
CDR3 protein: ASSLKREGGRDTQY

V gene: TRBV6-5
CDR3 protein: ASTRSVRSLEAF

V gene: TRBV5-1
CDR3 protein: ASSLSVGGATDTQY

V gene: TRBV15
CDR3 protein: ATSRQGNFENGYT

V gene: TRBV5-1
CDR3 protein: ASSLVLGTSGSVTGELF

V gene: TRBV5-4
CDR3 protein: ASSLVGGFDEQF

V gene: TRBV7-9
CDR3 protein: ASSLGGRQETQY

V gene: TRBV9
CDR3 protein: ASSPSPPGLAVISTDTQY

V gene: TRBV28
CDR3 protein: ASSTYRGLSGNTIY

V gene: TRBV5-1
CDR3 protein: ASSLGQARIGYGYT

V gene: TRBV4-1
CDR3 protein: ASSQDNYYTEAF

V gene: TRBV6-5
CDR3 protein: ASSRTGPNYGYT

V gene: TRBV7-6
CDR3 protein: ASSLAQGWFSTQY

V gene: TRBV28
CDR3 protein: ASSLGGNTGELF

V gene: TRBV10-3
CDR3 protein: AISELRSVPAYSGNTIY

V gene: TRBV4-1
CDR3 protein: ASSLRWVAGVLEQF

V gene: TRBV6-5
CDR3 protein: ATRQGSGGNQPQH

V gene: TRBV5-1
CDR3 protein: ASSRSTSGKETQY

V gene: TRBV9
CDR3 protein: ASSSSTGGYYEQF

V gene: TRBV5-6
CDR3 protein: ASSPSPTAYTEAF

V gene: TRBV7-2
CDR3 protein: ASSLLGTGYEKLF

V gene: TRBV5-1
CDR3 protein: ASSRDNEQF

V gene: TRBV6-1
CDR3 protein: ASSGDSGNLGTDTQY

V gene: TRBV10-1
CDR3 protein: ASSETGPGNTIY

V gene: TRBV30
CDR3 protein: AWSSVAKNIQY